What follows are 7 T cell receptor beta chains derived from one specimen sequenced in a study of cytomegalovirus exposure and HLA in healthy donors. The PCR contained 60 Vbeta and 13 Jbeta primers. This table comes from immunoSEQ multiplex PCR, and its TCRdb copy is limited to in-frame clones, with some not included. This table holds roughly 77,000 clones, around a tenth found once. What was sequenced was PBMCs. The receptors shown here come from a man aged 60-69 years in good health and CMV-seropositive.

This clone was counted a few times. The chain combines TRBV11-2 with TRBJ1-1; D unresolved. The CDR3 is made up of 14 amino acids. Between the trimmed V and J ends, which lost 4 bases and 1 base, there was a span of 10 bases. Germline values: CDR1 SGHAT, CDR2 FQNNGV. The CDR3 coding sequence is TGTGCCAGCAGCTACTGGGCCCAGAACACTGAAGCTTTCTTT. Translated, it gives CASSYWAQNTEAFF.

This clone has more than one count but fewer than ten. CDR3: CASSEYNQETQYF. The CDR3 DNA sequence: TGTGCCAGCAGTGAATATAACCAAGAGACCCAGTACTTC. The V gene is TRBV25-1, the J gene TRBJ2-5; D gene uncertain. This CDR3 region has 13 residues. Trimming pared 0 bases from V and 0 bases from J, leaving 2 bases between. Germline lookup yields CDR1 MGHDK and CDR2 SYGVNS. Looking up the rest from reference TRBV25-1 and TRBJ2-5 gives the full variable domain: EADIYQTPRYLVIGTGKKITLECSQTMGHDKMYWYQQDPGMELHLIHYSYGVNSTEKGDLSSESTVSRIRTEHFPLTLESARPSHTSQYLCASSEYNQETQYFGPGTRLLVL.

This clone has just a few counts. At the DNA level, this CDR3 is encoded by other sequences in the same sample as well. The rearrangement joins TRBV2 to TRBJ2-5; no firm D call. The CDR3 is 13 residues long. Germline-derived CDR1 and CDR2 are SNHLY and FYNNEI. The ends were cut back, 4 bases at V and 2 bases at J, with 8 bases in the middle. The CDR3 sequence is CASSGAMQETQYF. CDR3 coding DNA: TGTGCCAGCAGTGGGGCCATGCAAGAGACCCAGTACTTC.

This clone was counted a few times. The CDR3 sequence: CASSQQGWSTEAFF. The CDR3 DNA is TGCGCCAGCAGCCAACAGGGGTGGAGCACTGAAGCTTTCTTT. The V gene is TRBV4-1, the J gene TRBJ1-1; TRBD1 might be the D (6 bases). Germline CDR1 MGHRA, CDR2 YSYEKL. The CDR3 runs to 14 residues. Trimming removed 2 bases at V and 4 bases at J, with 11 bases between.

In this sample, this clone turned up a few times. The genes are TRBV11-2 and TRBJ2-2; no definite D call. V gave up 1 base and J gave up 0 bases, with 9 bases separating them. The germline V gene encodes CDR1 SGHAT and CDR2 FQNNGV. CDR3 size: 16 residues. In DNA, the CDR3 is TGTGCCAGCAGCTTAGTATCCGTCGCGAACACCGGGGAGCTGTTTTTT. Its translation is CASSLVSVANTGELFF. The full variable domain, its missing parts supplied by reference TRBV11-2 and TRBJ2-2, is EAGVAQSPRYKIIEKRQSVAFWCNPISGHATLYWYQQILGQGPKLLIQFQNNGVVDDSQLPKDRFSAERLKGVDSTLKIQPAKLEDSAVYLCASSLVSVANTGELFFGEGSRLTVL.

This clone was counted between two and nine times. This rearrangement joins TRBV4-1 to TRBJ1-5, with TRBD1 matching 8 bases. The CDR3 covers 15 residues. After removal of 3 bases from V and 0 bases from J, the junction contained 1 base not matched to a gene. The germline V gene has CDR1 MGHRA and CDR2 YSYEKL. CDR3 amino acids: CASSQDRDSNQPQHF. DNA of the CDR3: TGCGCCAGCAGCCAGGACAGGGATAGCAATCAGCCCCAGCATTTT.

This clone was seen only a few times. The rearrangement uses TRBV5-1 and TRBJ1-1; TRBD1 matches 9 bases. Germline V gene sequence: CDR1 SGHRS, CDR2 YFSETQ. V gave up 4 bases and J gave up 5 bases; unmatched junction bases: 6. The CDR3 is 14 residues long. The CDR3 nucleotides are TGCGCCAGCAGCCAGGGACAGGGAGGGACTGAAGCTTTCTTT. It is translated as CASSQGQGGTEAFF.